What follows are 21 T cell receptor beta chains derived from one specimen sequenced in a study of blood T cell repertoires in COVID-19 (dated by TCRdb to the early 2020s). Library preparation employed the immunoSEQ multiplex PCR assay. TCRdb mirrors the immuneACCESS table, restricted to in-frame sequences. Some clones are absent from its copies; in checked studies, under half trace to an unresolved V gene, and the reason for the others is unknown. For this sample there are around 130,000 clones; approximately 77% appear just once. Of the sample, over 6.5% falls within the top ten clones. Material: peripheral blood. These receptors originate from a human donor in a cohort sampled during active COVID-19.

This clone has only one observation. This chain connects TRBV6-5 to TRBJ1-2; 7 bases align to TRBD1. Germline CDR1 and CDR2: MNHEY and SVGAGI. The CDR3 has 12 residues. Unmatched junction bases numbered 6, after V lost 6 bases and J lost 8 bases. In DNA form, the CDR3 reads TGTGCCAGCAGGGTGACAGGGCTCGGCTACACCTTC. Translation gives CASRVTGLGYTF.

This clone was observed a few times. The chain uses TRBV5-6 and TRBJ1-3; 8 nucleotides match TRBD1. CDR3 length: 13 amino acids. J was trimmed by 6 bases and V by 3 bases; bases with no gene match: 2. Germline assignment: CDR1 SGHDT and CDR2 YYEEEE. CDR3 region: CASSWGQENTIYF. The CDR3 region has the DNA TGTGCCAGCAGCTGGGGACAGGAAAACACCATATATTTT.

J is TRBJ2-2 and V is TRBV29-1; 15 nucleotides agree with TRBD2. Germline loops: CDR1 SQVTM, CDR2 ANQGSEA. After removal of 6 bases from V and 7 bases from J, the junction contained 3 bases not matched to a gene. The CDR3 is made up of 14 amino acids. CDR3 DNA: TGCAGCGTCCGGACTAGCGGGGGGGTCGGGGAGCTGTTTTTT. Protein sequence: CSVRTSGGVGELFF.

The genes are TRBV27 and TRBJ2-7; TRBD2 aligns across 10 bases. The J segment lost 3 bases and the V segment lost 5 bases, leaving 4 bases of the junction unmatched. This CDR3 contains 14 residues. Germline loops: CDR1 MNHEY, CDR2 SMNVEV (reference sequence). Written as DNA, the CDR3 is TGTGCCAGCAGTGAACTAGCGGGGTTCTACGAGCAGTACTTC. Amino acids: CASSELAGFYEQYF.

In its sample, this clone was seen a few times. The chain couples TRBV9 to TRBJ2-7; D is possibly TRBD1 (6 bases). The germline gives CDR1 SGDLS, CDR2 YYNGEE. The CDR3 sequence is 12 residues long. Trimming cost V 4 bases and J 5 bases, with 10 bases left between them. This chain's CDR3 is CASSPDSHEQYF. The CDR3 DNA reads TGTGCCAGCAGCCCGGACAGCCACGAGCAGTACTTC. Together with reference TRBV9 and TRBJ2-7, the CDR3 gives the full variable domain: DSGVTQTPKHLITATGQRVTLRCSPRSGDLSVYWYQQSLDQGLQFLIQYYNGEERAKGNILERFSAQQFPDLHSELNLSSLELGDSALYFCASSPDSHEQYFGPGTRLTVT.

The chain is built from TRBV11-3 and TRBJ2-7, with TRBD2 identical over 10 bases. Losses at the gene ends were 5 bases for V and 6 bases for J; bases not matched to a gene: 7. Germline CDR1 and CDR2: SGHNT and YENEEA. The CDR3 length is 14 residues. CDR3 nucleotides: TGTGCCAGCAGCCCTAGCGGGGGCCCTGGCGAGCAGTACTTC. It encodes CASSPSGGPGEQYF.

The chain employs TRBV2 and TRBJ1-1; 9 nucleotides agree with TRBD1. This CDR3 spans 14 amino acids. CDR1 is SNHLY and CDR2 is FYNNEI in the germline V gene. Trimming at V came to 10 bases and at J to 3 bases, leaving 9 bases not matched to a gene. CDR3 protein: CATWDRVDDTEAFF. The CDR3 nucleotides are TGTGCCACATGGGACAGGGTCGATGACACTGAAGCTTTCTTT.

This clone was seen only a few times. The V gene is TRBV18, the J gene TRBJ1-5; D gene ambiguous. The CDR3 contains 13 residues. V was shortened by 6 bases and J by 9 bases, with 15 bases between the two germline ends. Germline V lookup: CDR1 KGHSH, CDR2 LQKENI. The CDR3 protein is CASSSGRQWPQHF. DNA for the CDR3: TGTGCCAGCTCCTCGGGTCGGCAATGGCCCCAGCATTTT.

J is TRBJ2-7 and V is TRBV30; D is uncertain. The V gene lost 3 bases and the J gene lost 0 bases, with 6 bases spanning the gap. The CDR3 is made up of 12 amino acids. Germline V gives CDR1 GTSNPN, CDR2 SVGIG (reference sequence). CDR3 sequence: CAWSPSSYEQYF. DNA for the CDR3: TGTGCCTGGAGCCCGAGCTCCTACGAGCAGTACTTC.

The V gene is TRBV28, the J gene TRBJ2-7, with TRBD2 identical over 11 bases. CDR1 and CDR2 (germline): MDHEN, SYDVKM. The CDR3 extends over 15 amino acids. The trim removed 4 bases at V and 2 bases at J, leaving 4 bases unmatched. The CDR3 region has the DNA TGTGCCAGCAGTTCCGGGACTAGCGGAACCTACGAGCAGTACTTC. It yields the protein CASSSGTSGTYEQYF.

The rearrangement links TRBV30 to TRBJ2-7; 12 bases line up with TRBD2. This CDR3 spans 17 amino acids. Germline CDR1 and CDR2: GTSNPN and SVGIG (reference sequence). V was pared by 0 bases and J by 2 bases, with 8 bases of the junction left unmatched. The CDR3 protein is CAWSVALAGGYTYEQYF. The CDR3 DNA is TGTGCCTGGAGTGTAGCACTAGCGGGAGGATATACCTACGAGCAGTACTTC.

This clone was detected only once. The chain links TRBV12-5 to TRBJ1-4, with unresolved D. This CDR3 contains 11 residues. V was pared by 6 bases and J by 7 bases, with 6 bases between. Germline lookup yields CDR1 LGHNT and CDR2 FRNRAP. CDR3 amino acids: CASGPGEKLFF. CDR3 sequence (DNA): TGTGCTAGTGGCCCCGGTGAAAAACTGTTTTTT.

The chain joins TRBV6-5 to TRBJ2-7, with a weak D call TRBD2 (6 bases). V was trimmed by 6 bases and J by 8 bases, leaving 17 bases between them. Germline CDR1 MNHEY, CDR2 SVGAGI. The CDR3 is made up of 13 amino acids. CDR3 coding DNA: TGTGCCAGCAGCCACCCGGGGGACGGCCAGCAGTACTTC. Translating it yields CASSHPGDGQQYF.

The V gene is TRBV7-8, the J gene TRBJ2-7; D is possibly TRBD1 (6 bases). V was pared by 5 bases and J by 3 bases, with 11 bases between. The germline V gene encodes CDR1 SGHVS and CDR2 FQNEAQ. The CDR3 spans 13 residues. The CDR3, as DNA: TGTGCCAGCAGCCCCCCGGACAGCTACGAGCAGTACTTC. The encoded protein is CASSPPDSYEQYF.

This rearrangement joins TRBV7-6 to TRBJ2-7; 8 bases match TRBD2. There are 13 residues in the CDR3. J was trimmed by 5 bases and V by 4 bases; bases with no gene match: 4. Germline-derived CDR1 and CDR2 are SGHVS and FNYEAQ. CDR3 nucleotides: TGTGCCAGCAGCTCACCGGGGGGGGACGAGCAGTACTTC. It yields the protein CASSSPGGDEQYF.

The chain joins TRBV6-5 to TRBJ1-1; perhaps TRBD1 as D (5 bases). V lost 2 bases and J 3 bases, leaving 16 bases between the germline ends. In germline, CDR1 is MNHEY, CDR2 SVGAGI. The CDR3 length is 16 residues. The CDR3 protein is CASSYSMPGKDTEAFF. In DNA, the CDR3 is TGTGCCAGCAGTTACAGCATGCCAGGGAAGGACACTGAAGCTTTCTTT.

CDR3 sequence: CAWADREISKAFF. In DNA, the CDR3 is TGTGCCTGGGCGGACAGGGAAATTTCGAAAGCTTTCTTT. The V gene is TRBV30, the J gene TRBJ1-1; 8 bases fit TRBD1. The V gene's germline CDR1 is GTSNPN and CDR2 SVGIG (reference sequence). J was trimmed by 9 bases and V by 5 bases; bases with no gene match: 11. The CDR3 is made up of 13 amino acids.

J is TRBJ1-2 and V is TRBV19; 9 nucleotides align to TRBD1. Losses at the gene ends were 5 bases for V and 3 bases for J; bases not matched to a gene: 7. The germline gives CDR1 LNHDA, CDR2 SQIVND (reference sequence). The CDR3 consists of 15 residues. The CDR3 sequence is CASSSTGGIDYGYTF. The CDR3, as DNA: TGTGCCAGTAGTTCGACAGGGGGAATAGACTATGGCTACACCTTC. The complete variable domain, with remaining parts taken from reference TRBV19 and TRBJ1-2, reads DGGITQSPKYLFRKEGQNVTLSCEQNLNHDAMYWYRQDPGQGLRLIYYSQIVNDFQKGDIAEGYSVSREKKESFPLTVTSAQKNPTAFYLCASSSTGGIDYGYTFGSGTRLTVV.

The CDR3 DNA is TGTGCCAGCAGCTTGTCCAGCGGGGGGGCCTACGAGCAGTACTTC. Translation gives CASSLSSGGAYEQYF. The chain joins TRBV7-8 to TRBJ2-7; 10 bases line up with TRBD2. V lost 3 bases, J lost 2 bases, and 4 bases stayed unmatched. This CDR3 is built from 15 residues. Germline values: CDR1 SGHVS, CDR2 FQNEAQ. The whole variable domain, remainder taken from reference TRBV7-8 and TRBJ2-7, is GAGVSQSPRYKVAKRGQDVALRCDPISGHVSLFWYQQALGQGPEFLTYFQNEAQLDKSGLPSDRFFAERPEGSVSTLKIQRTQQEDSAVYLCASSLSSGGAYEQYFGPGTRLTVT.

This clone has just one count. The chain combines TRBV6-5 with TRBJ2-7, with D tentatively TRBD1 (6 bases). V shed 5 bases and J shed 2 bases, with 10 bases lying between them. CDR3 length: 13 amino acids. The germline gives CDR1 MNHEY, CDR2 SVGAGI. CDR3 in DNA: TGTGCCAGCAGTCTTCGACAGGCCTACGAGCAGTACTTC. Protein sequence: CASSLRQAYEQYF.

The CDR3 here is CASSDSRRGYEQYF. The CDR3 DNA is TGTGCCAGCAGTGACAGTCGCAGGGGCTACGAGCAGTACTTC. V usage is TRBV6-4 and J usage is TRBJ2-7; D possibly corresponds to TRBD1 (6 bases). The ends were cut back, 2 bases at V and 3 bases at J, with 11 bases in the middle. In germline, CDR1 is MRHNA, CDR2 SNTAGT. This CDR3 comprises 14 residues.